This TCR beta chain emerged from a study of CD8 T cells in acute hepatitis C reinfection. Overall study: CD8+ T cells recognizing the HCV NS3-1073 epitope were profiled acutely and after viral clearance.

Data came from immunoSEQ multiplex PCR; TCRdb stores just in-frame clones and leaves some out. Found here are approximately 41,000 clones, roughly 89% of them singletons; the top ten hold roughly 0.51%. Study-wide results and caveats: Acute resolver, follow-up resolver and acute chronic samples had similar high diversity.

Time point described: naive CD8 control sorted from an acute-time-point sample. This CDR3 contains 13 residues. V lost 8 bases and J 0 bases, leaving 11 bases between the germline ends. In germline, CDR1 is MNHEY, CDR2 SMNVEV (reference sequence). On this clone: Its antigen is still unknown.

The genes are TRBV27 and TRBJ2-7; TRBD2 is a possible D gene (5 bases). This receptor was taken from a man aged 25 to 45 with chronic hepatitis C. Sequenced material: naive CD8+ T cells from PBMCs. The CDR3 nucleotides are TGTGCCAGCGCCCTCGGGGACTCCTACGAGCAGTACTTC. Translating gives CASALGDSYEQYF.